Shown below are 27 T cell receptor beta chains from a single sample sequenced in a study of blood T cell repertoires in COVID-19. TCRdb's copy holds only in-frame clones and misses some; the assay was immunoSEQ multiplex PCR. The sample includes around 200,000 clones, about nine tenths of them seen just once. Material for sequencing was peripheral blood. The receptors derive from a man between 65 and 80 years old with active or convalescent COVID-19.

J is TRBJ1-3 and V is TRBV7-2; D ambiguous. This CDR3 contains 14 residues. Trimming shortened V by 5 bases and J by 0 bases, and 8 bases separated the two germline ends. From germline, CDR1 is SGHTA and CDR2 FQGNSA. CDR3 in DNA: TGTGCCAGCAGCACAGAGTTCTCTGGAAACACCATATATTTT. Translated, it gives CASSTEFSGNTIYF.

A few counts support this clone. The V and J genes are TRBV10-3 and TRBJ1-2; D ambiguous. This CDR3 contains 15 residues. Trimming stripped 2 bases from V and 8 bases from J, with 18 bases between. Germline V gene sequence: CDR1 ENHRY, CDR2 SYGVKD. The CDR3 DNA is TGTGCCATCAGTGAGGAGAAGGTACAGAAATGGGGCTACACCTTC. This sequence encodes CAISEEKVQKWGYTF.

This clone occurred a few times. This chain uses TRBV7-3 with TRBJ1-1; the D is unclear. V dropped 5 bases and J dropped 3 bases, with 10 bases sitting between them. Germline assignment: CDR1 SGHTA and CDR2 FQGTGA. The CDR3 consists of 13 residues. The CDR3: CASSVALDTEAFF. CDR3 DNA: TGTGCCAGCAGCGTGGCATTGGACACTGAAGCTTTCTTT.

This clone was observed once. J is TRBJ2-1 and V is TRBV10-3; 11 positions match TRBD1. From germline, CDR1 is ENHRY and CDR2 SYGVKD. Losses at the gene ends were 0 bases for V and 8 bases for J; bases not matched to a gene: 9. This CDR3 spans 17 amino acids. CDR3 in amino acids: CAISESGRDRGSYEQFF. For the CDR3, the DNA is TGTGCCATCAGTGAGTCGGGCCGGGACAGGGGGAGCTATGAGCAGTTCTTC.

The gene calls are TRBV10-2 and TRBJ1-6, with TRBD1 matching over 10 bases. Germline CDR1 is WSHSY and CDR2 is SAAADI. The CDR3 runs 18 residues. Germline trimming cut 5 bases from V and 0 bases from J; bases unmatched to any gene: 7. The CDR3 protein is CASSLTGGLSSYNSPLHF. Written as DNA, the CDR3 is TGCGCCAGCAGTCTGACAGGGGGCCTGAGCTCCTATAATTCACCCCTCCACTTT.

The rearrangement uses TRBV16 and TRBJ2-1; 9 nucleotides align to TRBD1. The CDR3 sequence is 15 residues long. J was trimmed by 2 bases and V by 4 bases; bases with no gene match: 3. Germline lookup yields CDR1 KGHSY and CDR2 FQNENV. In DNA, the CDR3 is TGTGCCAGCAGCCCCGGGACAGGGCCCTACAATGAGCAGTTCTTC. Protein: CASSPGTGPYNEQFF.

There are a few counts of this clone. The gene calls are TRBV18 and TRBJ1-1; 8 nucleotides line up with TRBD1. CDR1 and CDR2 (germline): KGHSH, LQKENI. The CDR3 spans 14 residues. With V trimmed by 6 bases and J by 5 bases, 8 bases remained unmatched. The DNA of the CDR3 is TGTGCCAGCTCCGGTGGACAGGGAAAAACTGAAGCTTTCTTT. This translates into CASSGGQGKTEAFF.

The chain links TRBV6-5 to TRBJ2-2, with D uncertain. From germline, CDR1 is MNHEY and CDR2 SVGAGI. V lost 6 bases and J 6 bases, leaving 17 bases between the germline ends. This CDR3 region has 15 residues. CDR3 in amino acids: CASRLGRFPSGELFF. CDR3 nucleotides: TGTGCCAGCAGGCTAGGCCGTTTTCCCTCCGGGGAGCTGTTTTTT.

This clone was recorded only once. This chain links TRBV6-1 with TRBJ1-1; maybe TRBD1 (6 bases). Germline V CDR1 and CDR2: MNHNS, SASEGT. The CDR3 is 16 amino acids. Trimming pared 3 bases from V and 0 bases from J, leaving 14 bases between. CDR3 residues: CASSDPGQRLNTEAFF. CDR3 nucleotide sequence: TGTGCCAGCAGTGACCCGGGACAAAGGCTGAACACTGAAGCTTTCTTT.

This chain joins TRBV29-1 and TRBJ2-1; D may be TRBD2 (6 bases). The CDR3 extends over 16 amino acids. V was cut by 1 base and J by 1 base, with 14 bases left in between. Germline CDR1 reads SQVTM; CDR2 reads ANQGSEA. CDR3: CSVEGGREGSYNEQFF. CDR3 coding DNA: TGCAGCGTTGAAGGCGGGCGGGAAGGTTCCTACAATGAGCAGTTCTTC.

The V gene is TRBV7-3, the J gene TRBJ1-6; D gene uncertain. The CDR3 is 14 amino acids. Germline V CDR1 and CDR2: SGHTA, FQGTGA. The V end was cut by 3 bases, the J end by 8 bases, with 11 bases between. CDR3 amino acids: CASSLHGSDSPLHF. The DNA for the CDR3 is TGTGCCAGCAGCTTGCATGGCAGTGATTCACCCCTCCACTTT.

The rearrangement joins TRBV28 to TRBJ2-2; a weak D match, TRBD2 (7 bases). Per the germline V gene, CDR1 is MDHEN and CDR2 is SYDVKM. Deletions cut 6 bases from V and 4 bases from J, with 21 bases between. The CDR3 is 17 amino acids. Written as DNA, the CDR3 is TGTGCCAGCAGCCCCCGGCGGGGGCAAGTAGGCACCGGGGAGCTGTTTTTT. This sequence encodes CASSPRRGQVGTGELFF.

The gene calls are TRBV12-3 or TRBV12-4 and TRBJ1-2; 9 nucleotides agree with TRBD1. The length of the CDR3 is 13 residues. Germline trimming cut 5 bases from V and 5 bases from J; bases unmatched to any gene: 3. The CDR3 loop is CASSGQGLYGYTF. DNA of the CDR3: TGTGCCAGCAGTGGACAGGGGTTGTATGGCTACACCTTC.

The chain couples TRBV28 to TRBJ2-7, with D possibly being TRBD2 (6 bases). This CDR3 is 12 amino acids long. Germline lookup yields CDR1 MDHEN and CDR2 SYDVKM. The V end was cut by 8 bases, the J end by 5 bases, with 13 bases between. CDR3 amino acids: CASEKDYHEQYF. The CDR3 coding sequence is TGTGCCAGCGAGAAGGACTACCACGAGCAGTACTTC.

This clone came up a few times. In DNA form, the CDR3 reads TGTGCCAGCAGTGAACCTCTGTCTAGCGGGAGATACGAGCAGTACTTC. Protein: CASSEPLSSGRYEQYF. The chain recombines TRBV2 with TRBJ2-7, with TRBD2 matching over 10 bases. Trimming cost V 2 bases and J 4 bases; bases outside gene matches: 8. This CDR3 is built from 16 residues. Germline V gene data show CDR1 as SNHLY and CDR2 as FYNNEI.

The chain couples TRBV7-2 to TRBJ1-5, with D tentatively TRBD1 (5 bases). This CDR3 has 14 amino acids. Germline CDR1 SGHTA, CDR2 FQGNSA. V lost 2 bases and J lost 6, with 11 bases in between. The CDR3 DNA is TGTGCCAGCAGCTTACACCCTACAGGTCAGCCCCAGCATTTT. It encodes CASSLHPTGQPQHF.

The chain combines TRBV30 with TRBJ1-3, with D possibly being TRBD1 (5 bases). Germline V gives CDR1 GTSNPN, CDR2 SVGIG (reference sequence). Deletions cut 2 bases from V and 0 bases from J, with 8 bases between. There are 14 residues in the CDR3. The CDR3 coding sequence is TGTGCCTGGAGTACAGGCAGCTCTGGAAACACCATATATTTT. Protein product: CAWSTGSSGNTIYF.

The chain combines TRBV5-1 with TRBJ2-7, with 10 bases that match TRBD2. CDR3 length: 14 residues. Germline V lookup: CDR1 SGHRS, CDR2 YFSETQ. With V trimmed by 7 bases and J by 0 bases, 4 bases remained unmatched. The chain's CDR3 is CASARTSGSYEQYF. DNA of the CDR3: TGCGCCAGCGCCCGGACTAGCGGCTCCTACGAGCAGTACTTC.

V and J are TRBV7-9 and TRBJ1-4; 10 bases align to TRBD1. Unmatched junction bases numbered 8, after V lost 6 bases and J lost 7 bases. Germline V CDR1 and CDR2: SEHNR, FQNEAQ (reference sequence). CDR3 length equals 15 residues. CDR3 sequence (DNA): TGTGCCAGCAGGGGAACCGGGACAGGGGTTGAAAAACTGTTTTTT. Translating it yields CASRGTGTGVEKLFF.

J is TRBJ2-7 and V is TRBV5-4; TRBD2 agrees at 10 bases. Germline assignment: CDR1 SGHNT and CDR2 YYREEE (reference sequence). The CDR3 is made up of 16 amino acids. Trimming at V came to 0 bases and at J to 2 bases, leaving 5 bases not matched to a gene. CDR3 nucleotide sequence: TGTGCCAGCAGCTTGGCCGGGACTAGCGCTACCTACGAGCAGTACTTC. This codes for CASSLAGTSATYEQYF.

DNA for the CDR3: TGTGCCAGTAGGGATAGGGACACAGAAAAACTGTTTTTT. Translating it yields CASRDRDTEKLFF. This chain links TRBV19 with TRBJ1-4; weak D call: TRBD1 (6 bases). The V end was cut by 6 bases, the J end by 8 bases, with 13 bases between. In germline, CDR1 is LNHDA, CDR2 SQIVND (reference sequence). The CDR3 has 13 amino acids.

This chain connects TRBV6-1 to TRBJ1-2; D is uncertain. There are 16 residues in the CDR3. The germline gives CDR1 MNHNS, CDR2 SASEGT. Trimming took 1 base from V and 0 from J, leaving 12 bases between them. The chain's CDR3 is CASSEVSFPANYGYTF. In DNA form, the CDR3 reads TGTGCCAGCAGTGAAGTGTCGTTCCCAGCTAACTATGGCTACACCTTC.

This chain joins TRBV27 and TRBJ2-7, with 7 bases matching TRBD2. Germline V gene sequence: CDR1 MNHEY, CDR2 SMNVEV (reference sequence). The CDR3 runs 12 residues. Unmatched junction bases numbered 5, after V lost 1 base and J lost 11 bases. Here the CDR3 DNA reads TGTGCCAGCAGTTTATACCCAGGGAGGGAGTACTTC. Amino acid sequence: CASSLYPGREYF.

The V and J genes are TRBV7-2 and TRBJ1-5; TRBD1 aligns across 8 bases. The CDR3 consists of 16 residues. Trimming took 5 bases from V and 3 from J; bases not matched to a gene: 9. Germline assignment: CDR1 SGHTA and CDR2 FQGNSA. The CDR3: CASSDTGGINNQPQHF. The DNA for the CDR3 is TGTGCCAGCAGCGACACAGGGGGAATTAACAATCAGCCCCAGCATTTT.

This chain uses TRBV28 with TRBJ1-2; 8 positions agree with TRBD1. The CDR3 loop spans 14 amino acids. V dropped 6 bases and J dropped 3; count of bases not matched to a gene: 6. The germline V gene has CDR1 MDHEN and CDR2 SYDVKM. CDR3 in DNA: TGTGCCAGCAGCCCCCCAGGGGGCTACTATGGCTACACCTTC. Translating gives CASSPPGGYYGYTF.

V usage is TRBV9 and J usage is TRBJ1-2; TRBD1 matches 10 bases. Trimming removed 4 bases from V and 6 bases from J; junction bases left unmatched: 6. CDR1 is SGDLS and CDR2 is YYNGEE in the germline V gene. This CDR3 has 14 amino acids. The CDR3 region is CASSLGTGENGYTF. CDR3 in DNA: TGTGCCAGCAGCTTGGGGACAGGGGAGAATGGCTACACCTTC.

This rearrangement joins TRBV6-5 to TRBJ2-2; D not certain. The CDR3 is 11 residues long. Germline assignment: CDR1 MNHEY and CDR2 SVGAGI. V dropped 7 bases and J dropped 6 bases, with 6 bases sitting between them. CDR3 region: CASMAAGELFF. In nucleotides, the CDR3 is TGTGCCAGCATGGCGGCCGGGGAGCTGTTTTTT.